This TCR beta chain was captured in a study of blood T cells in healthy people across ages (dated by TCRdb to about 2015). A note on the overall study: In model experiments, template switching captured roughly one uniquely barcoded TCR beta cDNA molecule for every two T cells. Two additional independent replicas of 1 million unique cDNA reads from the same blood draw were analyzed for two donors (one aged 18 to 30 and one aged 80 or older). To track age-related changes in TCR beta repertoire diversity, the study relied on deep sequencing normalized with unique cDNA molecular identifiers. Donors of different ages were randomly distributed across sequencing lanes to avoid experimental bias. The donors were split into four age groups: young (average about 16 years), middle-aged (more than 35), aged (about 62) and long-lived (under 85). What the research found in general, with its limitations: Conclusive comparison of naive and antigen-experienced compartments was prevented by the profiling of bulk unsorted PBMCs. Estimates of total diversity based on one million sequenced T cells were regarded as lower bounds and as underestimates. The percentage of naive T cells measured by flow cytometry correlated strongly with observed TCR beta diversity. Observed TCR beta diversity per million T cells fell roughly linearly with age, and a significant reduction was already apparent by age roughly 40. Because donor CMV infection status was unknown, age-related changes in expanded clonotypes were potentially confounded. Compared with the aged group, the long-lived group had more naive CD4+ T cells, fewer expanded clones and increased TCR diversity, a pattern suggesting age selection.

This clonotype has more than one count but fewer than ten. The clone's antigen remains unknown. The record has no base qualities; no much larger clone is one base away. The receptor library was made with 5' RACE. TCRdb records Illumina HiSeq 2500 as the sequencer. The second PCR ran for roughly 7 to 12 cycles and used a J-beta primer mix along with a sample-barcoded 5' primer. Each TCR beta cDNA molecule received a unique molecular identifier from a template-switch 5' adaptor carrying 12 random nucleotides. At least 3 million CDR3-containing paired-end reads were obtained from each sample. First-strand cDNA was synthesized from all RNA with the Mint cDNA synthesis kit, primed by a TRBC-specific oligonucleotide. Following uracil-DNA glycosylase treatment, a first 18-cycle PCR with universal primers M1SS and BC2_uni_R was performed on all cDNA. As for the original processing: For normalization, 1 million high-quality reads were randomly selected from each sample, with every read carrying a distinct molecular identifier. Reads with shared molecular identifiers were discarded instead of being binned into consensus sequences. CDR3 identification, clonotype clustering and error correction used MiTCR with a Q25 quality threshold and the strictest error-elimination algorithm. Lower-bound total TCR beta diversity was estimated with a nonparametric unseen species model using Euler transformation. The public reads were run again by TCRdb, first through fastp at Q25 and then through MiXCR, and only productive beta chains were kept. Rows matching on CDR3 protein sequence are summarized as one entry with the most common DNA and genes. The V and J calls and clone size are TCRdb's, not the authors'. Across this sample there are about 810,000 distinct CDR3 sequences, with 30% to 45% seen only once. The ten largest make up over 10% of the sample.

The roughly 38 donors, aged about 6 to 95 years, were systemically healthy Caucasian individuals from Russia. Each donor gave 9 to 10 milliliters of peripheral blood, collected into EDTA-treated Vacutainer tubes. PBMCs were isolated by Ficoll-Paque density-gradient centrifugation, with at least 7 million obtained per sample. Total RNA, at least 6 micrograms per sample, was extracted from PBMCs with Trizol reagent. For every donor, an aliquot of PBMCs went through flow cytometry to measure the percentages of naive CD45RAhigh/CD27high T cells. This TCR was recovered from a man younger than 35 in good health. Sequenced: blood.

The DNA reads as follows: TGTGCCACCAGCTCCCGACGGGGAACCGCGCAGTATTTT. Protein translation: CATSSRRGTAQYF. The chain couples TRBV24-1 to TRBJ2-3, with a weak D call of TRBD2 (5 bases match). Taken from cysteine to phenylalanine, the CDR3 has 13 residues. Just CDR3 DNA is preserved here, 39 bases in frame from base 1. Trimming takes 7 bases from V and 10 bases from J, and the germline ends sit 17 bases apart. The germline V gene specifies KGHDR as CDR1 and SFDVKD as CDR2.